This T cell receptor beta chain was sequenced for a study of T cell repertoires in cytomegalovirus infection. Findings and caveats of the study: Summed public TCR beta family frequency identified CMV carriers bearing the relevant HLA. The ex vivo response was dominated by HLA-C-restricted CMV-specific TCR beta clonotypes.

This clonotype has ten or more counts. The antigen remains unidentified. TCRdb used MiXCR to reprocess the reads, holding one entry per CDR3 protein. The sample lists about 530,000 distinct CDR3 sequences; around 27% were seen once. Deletions cut 2 bases from V and 4 bases from J, with 13 bases between. The CDR3 is 15 amino acids. Germline-derived CDR1 and CDR2 are SGHTA and FQGNSA. This rearrangement joins TRBV7-2 to TRBJ2-3; the D gene is possibly TRBD1 (5 bases). The sequencing sample was made of PBMCs. This sequence was found in a human donor in good health (CMV status not recorded). Some clones in this sample may be carry-over from other donors' samples. DNA for the CDR3: TGTGCCAGCAGCTTAATTGTTCAGGGCCCAGATACGCAGTATTTT. It specifies CASSLIVQGPDTQYF.